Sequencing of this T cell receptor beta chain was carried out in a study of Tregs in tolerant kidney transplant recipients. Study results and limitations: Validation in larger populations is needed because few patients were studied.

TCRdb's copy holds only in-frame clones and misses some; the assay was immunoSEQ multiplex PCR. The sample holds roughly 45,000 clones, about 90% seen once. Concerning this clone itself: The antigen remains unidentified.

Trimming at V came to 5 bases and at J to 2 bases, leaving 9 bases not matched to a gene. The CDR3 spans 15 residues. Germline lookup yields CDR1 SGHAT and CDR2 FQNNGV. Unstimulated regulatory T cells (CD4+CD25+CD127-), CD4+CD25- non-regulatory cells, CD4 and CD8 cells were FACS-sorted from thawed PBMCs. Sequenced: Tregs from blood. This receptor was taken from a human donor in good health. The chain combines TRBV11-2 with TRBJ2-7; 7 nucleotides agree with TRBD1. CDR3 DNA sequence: TGTGCCAGCAGCCCCCAGGGGGAGATCGCCTACGAGCAGTACTTC. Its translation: CASSPQGEIAYEQYF.